This T cell receptor (beta chain) emerged from a study of T cells in Graves' hyperthyroidism and ophthalmopathy. Overall study: Peripheral blood samples were taken at initial diagnosis, prior to any treatment.

Researchers amplified the TCR beta CDR3 regions from RNA transcripts. The study used the HTBI primer set for a first-round RT-PCR of the TCR CDR3. Using its own MiXCR run on the multiplex PCR reads, TCRdb lists one record per CDR3 protein. This table holds around 600,000 distinct CDR3 sequences, roughly 15% found once. V lost 6 bases, J lost 0 bases, and 13 bases lay in between. This CDR3 comprises 15 residues. CDR1 and CDR2 (germline): MDHEN, SYDVKM. A NOSPECS grade of at least 4, a Clinical Activity Score of at least 3 and duration under 3 months were recorded in ophthalmopathy patients. Criteria for exclusion of patients were uncontrolled infection, other autoimmune disease, pregnancy or lactation. Each diagnosis drew on symptoms, thyroxine, TRAb, thyroid ultrasound and orbital computed tomography findings. There are many counts of this clonotype.

The chain links TRBV28 to TRBJ2-3; possibly TRBD1 for D (5 bases). The sequence was obtained from a woman aged 45-60 years with Graves' ophthalmopathy. Material for sequencing was blood. DNA for the CDR3: TGTGCCAGCAGCCGTCAGGGTGTAAGCACAGATACGCAGTATTTT. It is translated as CASSRQGVSTDTQYF.